This is a list of T cell receptor beta chains from one sample in a study of blood T cell repertoires in COVID-19. Clones were read by immunoSEQ multiplex PCR, and TCRdb kept only the in-frame ones, dropping some. The sample consists of about 200,000 clones, around 80% of them appearing once. The specimen was PBMCs or T cells enriched from blood (not recorded which). The receptor source for this set is a woman in her forties or fifties with acute COVID-19. The CDR3 runs from the conserved cysteine through the conserved F or W. The order of the fields is CDR3 protein, CDR3 DNA, V gene, clone size, J gene, CDR3 length, D gene. D genes are given only for firm matches. Only part of the rows carry a size: once, few, many, or a class if the clone is expanded.

CDR3aa: CASRDVDRGMNEKLFF; CDR3nt: TGTGCCAGCAGGGACGTTGACAGGGGTATGAATGAAAAACTGTTTTTT; v_gene: TRBV2; abundance: -; j_gene: TRBJ1-4; len: 16; d_gene: TRBD1
CDR3aa: CASSLTDYNEQFF; CDR3nt: TGCGCCAGCAGCTTGACAGATTACAATGAGCAGTTCTTC; v_gene: TRBV5-1; abundance: -; j_gene: TRBJ2-1; len: 13; d_gene: -
CDR3aa: CASRGTVLDNGYTF; CDR3nt: TGTGCCAGCAGGGGGACAGTATTGGATAATGGCTACACCTTC; v_gene: TRBV6-5; abundance: -; j_gene: TRBJ1-2; len: 14; d_gene: TRBD1
CDR3aa: CASSPRTSGGAGDTQYF; CDR3nt: TGTGCCAGCAGCCCGCGGACTAGCGGGGGGGCCGGAGATACGCAGTATTTT; v_gene: TRBV4-2; abundance: -; j_gene: TRBJ2-3; len: 17; d_gene: TRBD2
CDR3aa: CASRYRDKQYF; CDR3nt: TGTGCCAGCAGATACAGGGACAAGCAGTATTTT; v_gene: TRBV2; abundance: -; j_gene: TRBJ2-3; len: 11; d_gene: -
CDR3aa: CASSATASGGVRDTQYF; CDR3nt: TGTGCCAGCAGTGCAACCGCTAGCGGGGGGGTGAGAGATACGCAGTATTTT; v_gene: TRBV6-2/TRBV6-3; abundance: -; j_gene: TRBJ2-3; len: 17; d_gene: TRBD2
CDR3aa: CASTPSPPTGAYGYTF; CDR3nt: TGTGCCAGCACCCCCTCCCCCCCGACAGGGGCCTATGGCTACACCTTC; v_gene: TRBV27; abundance: many; j_gene: TRBJ1-2; len: 16; d_gene: TRBD1
CDR3aa: CASSSTGQRSTDTQYF; CDR3nt: TGCGCCAGCAGCTCCACGGGACAACGAAGCACAGATACGCAGTATTTT; v_gene: TRBV5-1; abundance: once; j_gene: TRBJ2-3; len: 16; d_gene: -
CDR3aa: CASSIDIRGAKNIQYF; CDR3nt: TGTGCCAGTAGTATAGATATAAGGGGAGCCAAAAACATTCAGTACTTC; v_gene: TRBV19; abundance: -; j_gene: TRBJ2-4; len: 16; d_gene: -
CDR3aa: CATSGYKNTEAFF; CDR3nt: TGTGCCACCAGTGGGTACAAGAACACTGAAGCTTTCTTT; v_gene: TRBV24-1; abundance: -; j_gene: TRBJ1-1; len: 13; d_gene: -
CDR3aa: CASSLGQGNRHTQYF; CDR3nt: TGTGCCAGCAGCTTGGGACAGGGGAACAGGCATACGCAGTATTTT; v_gene: TRBV5-8; abundance: -; j_gene: TRBJ2-3; len: 15; d_gene: TRBD1
CDR3aa: CASSTGQYNQPQHF; CDR3nt: TGTGCCAGCTCAACGGGACAGTACAATCAGCCCCAGCATTTT; v_gene: TRBV18; abundance: -; j_gene: TRBJ1-5; len: 14; d_gene: TRBD1
CDR3aa: CASSSGRGNQETQYF; CDR3nt: TGCGCCAGCAGCTCGGGCAGGGGGAACCAAGAGACCCAGTACTTC; v_gene: TRBV5-1; abundance: -; j_gene: TRBJ2-5; len: 15; d_gene: TRBD1
CDR3aa: CASRAGGNYGYTF; CDR3nt: TGCGCCAGCAGAGCAGGGGGCAACTATGGCTACACCTTC; v_gene: TRBV10-2; abundance: -; j_gene: TRBJ1-2; len: 13; d_gene: TRBD1
CDR3aa: CASSFRAGGPGVYGYTF; CDR3nt: TGTGCCAGCAGCTTTCGGGCAGGGGGCCCTGGGGTCTATGGCTACACCTTC; v_gene: TRBV5-6; abundance: -; j_gene: TRBJ1-2; len: 17; d_gene: TRBD1
CDR3aa: CASSTAGANSPLHF; CDR3nt: TGTGCCAGCAGCACAGCAGGGGCCAATTCACCCCTCCACTTT; v_gene: TRBV7-2; abundance: -; j_gene: TRBJ1-6; len: 14; d_gene: -
CDR3aa: CASRETGGGSPLHF; CDR3nt: TGTGCCAGCAGAGAGACAGGGGGCGGTTCACCCCTCCACTTT; v_gene: TRBV5-6; abundance: -; j_gene: TRBJ1-6; len: 14; d_gene: TRBD1
CDR3aa: CSVEGGQGWSYGYTF; CDR3nt: TGCAGCGTTGAAGGAGGACAGGGCTGGAGCTATGGCTACACCTTC; v_gene: TRBV29-1; abundance: once; j_gene: TRBJ1-2; len: 15; d_gene: TRBD1
CDR3aa: CASSYGQGAKGYTF; CDR3nt: TGTGCCAGCAGCTACGGACAGGGGGCTAAGGGCTACACCTTC; v_gene: TRBV7-2; abundance: -; j_gene: TRBJ1-2; len: 14; d_gene: TRBD1
CDR3aa: CARSFQRGGRDYTDTQYF; CDR3nt: TGTGCCAGAAGCTTCCAGCGGGGGGGCCGTGATTACACAGATACGCAGTATTTT; v_gene: TRBV5-3; abundance: -; j_gene: TRBJ2-3; len: 18; d_gene: TRBD2
CDR3aa: CAWSVQGHRAFF; CDR3nt: TGTGCCTGGAGTGTACAGGGACACAGGGCTTTCTTT; v_gene: TRBV30; abundance: -; j_gene: TRBJ1-1; len: 12; d_gene: -
CDR3aa: CASSPTGEGYTF; CDR3nt: TGTGCCAGCAGCCCGACGGGGGAAGGCTACACCTTC; v_gene: TRBV12-3/TRBV12-4; abundance: few; j_gene: TRBJ1-2; len: 12; d_gene: -
CDR3aa: CASSRQGGQTQYF; CDR3nt: TGTGCCAGCAGCCGACAGGGTGGACAGACCCAGTACTTC; v_gene: TRBV6-5; abundance: -; j_gene: TRBJ2-5; len: 13; d_gene: TRBD1
CDR3aa: CATYRELTDTQYF; CDR3nt: TGTGCCACGTACAGGGAACTCACAGATACGCAGTATTTT; v_gene: TRBV6-5; abundance: -; j_gene: TRBJ2-3; len: 13; d_gene: -
CDR3aa: CASSPPPGQGDYNEQFF; CDR3nt: TGTGCCAGCAGCCCCCCTCCGGGGCAGGGGGACTACAATGAGCAGTTCTTC; v_gene: TRBV3-1/TRBV3-2; abundance: -; j_gene: TRBJ2-1; len: 17; d_gene: TRBD1
CDR3aa: CASSLAGSGNTIYF; CDR3nt: TGTGCCAGCAGCTTGGCCGGCTCTGGAAACACCATATATTTT; v_gene: TRBV5-4; abundance: -; j_gene: TRBJ1-3; len: 14; d_gene: -
CDR3aa: CASSPLMGTASGNTIYF; CDR3nt: TGTGCCAGCAGCCCCCTTATGGGGACAGCCTCTGGAAACACCATATATTTT; v_gene: TRBV28; abundance: -; j_gene: TRBJ1-3; len: 17; d_gene: TRBD1
CDR3aa: CSGGQGATNEKLFF; CDR3nt: TGCAGCGGAGGACAGGGAGCAACTAATGAAAAACTGTTTTTT; v_gene: TRBV29-1; abundance: -; j_gene: TRBJ1-4; len: 14; d_gene: TRBD1
CDR3aa: CASSPTLAGGTGELFF; CDR3nt: TGTGCCAGCAGCCCTACCCTAGCGGGGGGGACCGGGGAGCTGTTTTTT; v_gene: TRBV3-1/TRBV3-2; abundance: -; j_gene: TRBJ2-2; len: 16; d_gene: TRBD2
CDR3aa: CASSPPRAGLADNEQFF; CDR3nt: TGCGCCAGCAGCCCCCCCCGGGCGGGACTAGCGGACAATGAGCAGTTCTTC; v_gene: TRBV4-1; abundance: -; j_gene: TRBJ2-1; len: 17; d_gene: TRBD2
CDR3aa: CASSSTPGNQPQHF; CDR3nt: TGCGCCAGCAGCTCTACTCCGGGTAATCAGCCCCAGCATTTT; v_gene: TRBV5-1; abundance: -; j_gene: TRBJ1-5; len: 14; d_gene: -
CDR3aa: CASSQGMGQQSNEQFF; CDR3nt: TGCGCCAGCAGCCAAGGAATGGGCCAACAATCCAATGAGCAGTTCTTC; v_gene: TRBV4-3; abundance: -; j_gene: TRBJ2-1; len: 16; d_gene: -
CDR3aa: CASSAGLAGAKETQYF; CDR3nt: TGTGCCAGTAGTGCGGGACTAGCGGGGGCAAAAGAGACCCAGTACTTC; v_gene: TRBV19; abundance: -; j_gene: TRBJ2-5; len: 16; d_gene: TRBD2
CDR3aa: CASSSTGLQGYTF; CDR3nt: TGTGCCAGCAGTTCTACAGGGCTTCAAGGCTACACCTTC; v_gene: TRBV27; abundance: -; j_gene: TRBJ1-2; len: 13; d_gene: -
CDR3aa: CASSSYPLGANYGYTF; CDR3nt: TGTGCCAGTAGTTCCTACCCCCTCGGAGCTAACTATGGCTACACCTTC; v_gene: TRBV19; abundance: -; j_gene: TRBJ1-2; len: 16; d_gene: -
CDR3aa: CASSAGTGRNQPQHF; CDR3nt: TGTGCCAGCTCGGCCGGGACAGGGAGAAATCAGCCCCAGCATTTT; v_gene: TRBV18; abundance: -; j_gene: TRBJ1-5; len: 15; d_gene: TRBD1
CDR3aa: CASSPGGTSQETQYF; CDR3nt: TGCGCCAGCAGCCCGGGCGGGACTAGCCAAGAGACCCAGTACTTC; v_gene: TRBV5-1; abundance: once; j_gene: TRBJ2-5; len: 15; d_gene: TRBD2
CDR3aa: CASSEQGMNTEAFF; CDR3nt: TGTGCCAGCTCAGAACAGGGGATGAACACTGAAGCTTTCTTT; v_gene: TRBV18; abundance: -; j_gene: TRBJ1-1; len: 14; d_gene: TRBD1
CDR3aa: CASSFPGLEYNEQFF; CDR3nt: TGTGCCAGCAGCTTCCCGGGACTTGAATACAATGAGCAGTTCTTC; v_gene: TRBV7-9; abundance: -; j_gene: TRBJ2-1; len: 15; d_gene: -
CDR3aa: CASTESGGSTDTQYF; CDR3nt: TGTGCCAGCACTGAAAGCGGGGGTAGCACAGATACGCAGTATTTT; v_gene: TRBV28; abundance: -; j_gene: TRBJ2-3; len: 15; d_gene: TRBD2
CDR3aa: CASRQGANYGYTF; CDR3nt: TGTGCCAGCAGACAGGGGGCTAACTATGGCTACACCTTC; v_gene: TRBV5-6; abundance: -; j_gene: TRBJ1-2; len: 13; d_gene: TRBD1
CDR3aa: CASSLPPLQGNYGYTF; CDR3nt: TGTGCCAGCAGCTTGCCCCCGCTACAGGGCAACTATGGCTACACCTTC; v_gene: TRBV5-6; abundance: -; j_gene: TRBJ1-2; len: 16; d_gene: -
CDR3aa: CASSIQTNYGYTF; CDR3nt: TGTGCCAGTAGTATCCAGACTAACTATGGCTACACCTTC; v_gene: TRBV19; abundance: -; j_gene: TRBJ1-2; len: 13; d_gene: -
CDR3aa: CASGGAYNEQFF; CDR3nt: TGTGCCAGCGGGGGGGCCTACAATGAGCAGTTCTTC; v_gene: TRBV9; abundance: -; j_gene: TRBJ2-1; len: 12; d_gene: TRBD2
CDR3aa: CASRPGQTRGYTF; CDR3nt: TGTGCCAGCAGACCGGGACAGACGAGGGGCTACACCTTC; v_gene: TRBV6-5; abundance: -; j_gene: TRBJ1-2; len: 13; d_gene: TRBD1
CDR3aa: CASSEGSGAVLETQYF; CDR3nt: TGTGCCAGCAGCGAGGGGAGCGGGGCGGTGTTGGAGACCCAGTACTTC; v_gene: TRBV11-2; abundance: -; j_gene: TRBJ2-5; len: 16; d_gene: TRBD2
CDR3aa: CASSQGGLETQYF; CDR3nt: TGTGCCAGCAGCCAGGGGGGGCTGGAGACCCAGTACTTC; v_gene: TRBV3-1/TRBV3-2; abundance: -; j_gene: TRBJ2-5; len: 13; d_gene: -
CDR3aa: CASSTRTSGGAGTGELFF; CDR3nt: TGTGCCAGCAGCACGCGGACTAGCGGGGGGGCGGGAACCGGGGAGCTGTTTTTT; v_gene: TRBV5-5; abundance: -; j_gene: TRBJ2-2; len: 18; d_gene: TRBD2
CDR3aa: CASSVDRLAGGGEQFF; CDR3nt: TGTGCCAGCAGCGTAGATCGACTAGCGGGGGGCGGTGAGCAGTTCTTC; v_gene: TRBV9; abundance: -; j_gene: TRBJ2-1; len: 16; d_gene: TRBD2
CDR3aa: CASSSQRDTEAFF; CDR3nt: TGTGCCAGCAGCTCACAGAGGGACACTGAAGCTTTCTTT; v_gene: TRBV7-3; abundance: -; j_gene: TRBJ1-1; len: 13; d_gene: -
CDR3aa: CASSRAEVGVGQPQHF; CDR3nt: TGTGCCAGTAGTAGGGCGGAGGTCGGGGTCGGTCAGCCCCAGCATTTT; v_gene: TRBV19; abundance: -; j_gene: TRBJ1-5; len: 16; d_gene: -